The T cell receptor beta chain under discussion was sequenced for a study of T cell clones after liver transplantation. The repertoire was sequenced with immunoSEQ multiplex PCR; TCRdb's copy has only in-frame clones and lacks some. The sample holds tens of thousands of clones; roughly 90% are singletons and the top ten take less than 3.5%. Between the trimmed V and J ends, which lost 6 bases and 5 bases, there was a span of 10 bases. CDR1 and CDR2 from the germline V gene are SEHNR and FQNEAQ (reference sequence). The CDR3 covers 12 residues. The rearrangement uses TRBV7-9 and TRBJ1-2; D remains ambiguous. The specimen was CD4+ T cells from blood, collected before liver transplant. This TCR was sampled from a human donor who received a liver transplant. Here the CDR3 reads CASRPSGYGYTF. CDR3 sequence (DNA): TGTGCCAGCAGGCCATCGGGTTATGGCTACACCTTC.